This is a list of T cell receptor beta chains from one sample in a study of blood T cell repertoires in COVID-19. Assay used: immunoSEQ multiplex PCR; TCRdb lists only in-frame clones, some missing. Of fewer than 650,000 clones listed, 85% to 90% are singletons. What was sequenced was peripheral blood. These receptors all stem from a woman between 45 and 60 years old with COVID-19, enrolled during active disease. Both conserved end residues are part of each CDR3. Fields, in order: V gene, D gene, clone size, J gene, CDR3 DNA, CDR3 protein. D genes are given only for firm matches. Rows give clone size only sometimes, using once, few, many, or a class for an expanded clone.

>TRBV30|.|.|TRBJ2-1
TGTGCCTGGAGTGCGGCAGGGCCGGATGAGCAGTTCTTC
CAWSAAGPDEQFF
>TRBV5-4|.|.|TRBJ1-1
TGTGCCAGCAGCCGAGCAGGGCTAGCAGGGGAGGGCACTGAAGCTTTCTTT
CASSRAGLAGEGTEAFF
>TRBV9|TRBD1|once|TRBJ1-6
TGTGCCAGCAGCGTAGAAGGACAGGGAAATTCACCCCTCCACTTT
CASSVEGQGNSPLHF
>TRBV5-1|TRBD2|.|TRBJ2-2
TGCGCCAGCAGCTTGGCTCTAGCGGGGGATAACACCGGGGAGCTGTTTTTT
CASSLALAGDNTGELFF
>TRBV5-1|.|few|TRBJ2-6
TGCGCCAGCAGCTTGAACGCTCGGTCTGGGGCCAACGTCCTGACTTTC
CASSLNARSGANVLTF
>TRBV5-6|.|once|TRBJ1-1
TGTGCCAGCAGTTCAGGGTTGAGCACTGAAGCTTTCTTT
CASSSGLSTEAFF
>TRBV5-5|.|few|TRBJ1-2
TGTGCCAGCAGCTTGAGCGAGGTCTCAAGACTTACTAACTATGGCTACACCTTC
CASSLSEVSRLTNYGYTF
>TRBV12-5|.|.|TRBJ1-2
TGTGCTAGTGGTGTAGCTTCGGCGCTCTATGGCTACACCTTC
CASGVASALYGYTF
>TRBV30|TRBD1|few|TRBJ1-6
TGTGCCTGTAAGGTAGGGACAGAGAATTCACCCCTCCACTTT
CACKVGTENSPLHF
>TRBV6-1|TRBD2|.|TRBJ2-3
TGTGCCAGCAGTGGGGGGGGACTAGCATACACAGATACGCAGTATTTT
CASSGGGLAYTDTQYF
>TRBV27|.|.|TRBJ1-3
TGTGCCAGCAGATCCCTTCAGGCGGGAAACACCATATATTTT
CASRSLQAGNTIYF
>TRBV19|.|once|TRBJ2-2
TGTGCCAGTAGTATATCTCCCAGGACCGGGGAGCTGTTTTTT
CASSISPRTGELFF